This TCR beta chain was found in a study of blood T cell repertoires in COVID-19. Study overall: T cells, B-cell-depleted T cells, or PBMCs supplied cDNA or gDNA.

The table came from immunoSEQ multiplex PCR; TCRdb's copy has only in-frame clones and leaves some out. The sample records under 300,000 clones, around 90% being singletons. Membership in each cohort depended on participant-reported clinical history. The CDR3 extends over 14 amino acids. Trimming cost V 3 bases and J 1 base; bases outside gene matches: 0. CDR1 is KGHSH, CDR2 LQKENI, per germline. The genes are TRBV18 and TRBJ1-1; the match to TRBD1 covers 9 bases. The sequence was collected from a woman in her 40s with acute COVID-19. The sample taken for sequencing was PBMCs or T cells enriched from blood (not recorded which). This CDR3 reads CASSPGQGNTEAFF. In DNA, the CDR3 is TGTGCCAGCTCACCGGGACAGGGGAACACTGAAGCTTTCTTT. Using reference TRBV18 and TRBJ1-1 for the parts outside the CDR3, the full variable domain is NAGVMQNPRHLVRRRGQEARLRCSPMKGHSHVYWYRQLPEEGLKFMVYLQKENIIDESGMPKERFSAEFPKEGPSILRIQQVVRGDSAAYFCASSPGQGNTEAFFGQGTRLTVV.